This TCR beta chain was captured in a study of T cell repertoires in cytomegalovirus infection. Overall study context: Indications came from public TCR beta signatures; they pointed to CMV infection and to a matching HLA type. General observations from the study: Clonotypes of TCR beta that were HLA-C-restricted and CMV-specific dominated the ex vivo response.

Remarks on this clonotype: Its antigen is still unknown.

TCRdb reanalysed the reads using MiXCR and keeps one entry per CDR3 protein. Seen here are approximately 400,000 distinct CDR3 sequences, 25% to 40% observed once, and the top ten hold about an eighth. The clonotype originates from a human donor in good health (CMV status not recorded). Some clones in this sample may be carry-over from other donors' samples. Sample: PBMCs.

The CDR3: CSAMEQGAKGYTF. CDR3 nucleotide sequence: TGCAGTGCTATGGAACAGGGGGCGAAGGGCTACACCTTC. This rearrangement joins TRBV20-1 to TRBJ1-2; 9 positions match TRBD1. This CDR3 spans 13 amino acids. V dropped 4 bases and J dropped 8; count of bases not matched to a gene: 8. Germline V gene data show CDR1 as DFQATT and CDR2 as SNEGSKA (reference sequence).